These T cell receptor beta chains were read from a single sample in a study of human T cells and chemical hapten exposure. Via MiXCR, TCRdb re-called the RACE reads, giving one row per CDR3 protein. In the table there are some 70,000 distinct CDR3 sequences, around a third of which are singletons. The material was whole blood, obtained in connection with sensitization to the hapten diphenylcyclopropenone (DPC). The source of these receptors is a man aged 40-55 years with alopecia areata. Some clones in this sample may be carry-over from other donors' samples. Each CDR3 is given with its conserved first and last residue. D genes are given only for firm matches. For some rows the clone size is stated as once, few or many, or as a class when expanded; others skip it.

j_gene: TRBJ1-3
abundance: few
v_gene: TRBV28
d_gene: -
CDR3aa: CASSLWGRVPSGNTIYF
CDR3nt: TGTGCCAGCAGTTTATGGGGCCGCGTTCCCTCTGGAAACACCATATATTTT

j_gene: TRBJ2-3
abundance: -
v_gene: TRBV3-1
d_gene: TRBD2
CDR3aa: CASSQGREGLHTDTQYF
CDR3nt: TGTGCCAGCAGCCAAGGCCGGGAGGGTCTACACACAGATACGCAGTATTTT

j_gene: TRBJ2-7
abundance: -
v_gene: TRBV14
d_gene: -
CDR3aa: CASSKTGFRSYEQYF
CDR3nt: TGTGCCAGCAGCAAAACAGGGTTCCGCTCCTACGAGCAGTACTTC

j_gene: TRBJ2-2
abundance: -
v_gene: TRBV7-6
d_gene: -
CDR3aa: CASKDMRAGELFF
CDR3nt: TGTGCCAGCAAAGATATGCGAGCCGGGGAGCTGTTTTTT

j_gene: TRBJ2-2
abundance: -
v_gene: TRBV5-5
d_gene: TRBD2
CDR3aa: CASSLGLAGVAGELFF
CDR3nt: TGTGCCAGCAGCTTGGGACTAGCGGGAGTCGCGGGGGAGCTGTTTTTT

j_gene: TRBJ2-7
abundance: once
v_gene: TRBV6-5
d_gene: -
CDR3aa: CASSYPDYEQYF
CDR3nt: TGTGCCAGCAGTTACCCGGATTACGAGCAGTACTTC

j_gene: TRBJ2-1
abundance: few
v_gene: TRBV11-1
d_gene: TRBD2
CDR3aa: CASSLLAGPTYNEQFF
CDR3nt: TGTGCCAGCAGCTTATTAGCGGGCCCGACCTACAATGAGCAGTTCTTC

j_gene: TRBJ1-6
abundance: -
v_gene: TRBV7-9
d_gene: -
CDR3aa: CASSLGGPLHF
CDR3nt: TGTGCCAGCAGCTTAGGAGGCCCCCTCCACTTT

j_gene: TRBJ2-5
abundance: once
v_gene: TRBV28
d_gene: TRBD1
CDR3aa: CASSIQTGFQETQYF
CDR3nt: TGTGCCAGCAGTATCCAGACAGGGTTCCAAGAGACCCAGTACTTC

j_gene: TRBJ1-2
abundance: -
v_gene: TRBV14
d_gene: -
CDR3aa: CASSQVPGQVYGYTF
CDR3nt: TGTGCCAGCAGCCAAGTACCGGGACAAGTCTATGGCTACACCTTC

j_gene: TRBJ2-1
abundance: -
v_gene: TRBV5-6
d_gene: TRBD1
CDR3aa: CASSLGDRGSNEQFF
CDR3nt: TGTGCCAGCAGCTTGGGAGACAGGGGAAGCAATGAGCAGTTCTTC